This TCR beta chain was sequenced during a study of shared clonotypes between healthy human individuals. Measured with immunoSEQ multiplex PCR; TCRdb has only the in-frame clones, and not every one. In the table there are 550,000 to 850,000 clones, roughly 70% of which are singletons. A single count supports this clone. This CDR3 region has 17 residues. J gave up 4 bases and V 6 bases, and 15 bases lay outside the gene matches. The germline gives CDR1 MNHEY, CDR2 SMNVEV (reference sequence). The material sequenced was memory CD4+ T cells sorted from blood. Subset: CD45RA-negative fraction. This clonotype originated in a woman aged 30 to 39 in good health. V usage is TRBV27 and J usage is TRBJ1-1, with 9 bases fitting TRBD1. The CDR3 sequence: CASSPYTGGLGATEAFF. The CDR3 DNA reads as TGTGCCAGCAGCCCATACACAGGGGGCCTGGGGGCCACTGAAGCTTTCTTT.